This T cell receptor beta chain was found in a study of blood T cell repertoires in COVID-19. Looking at the study overall: Specimens from acute and convalescent COVID-19 originated in the United States, Italy and Spain. The cDNA or gDNA used as material had been derived from T cells, B-cell-depleted T cells, or PBMCs.

Original handling: Amplification of reference gene primers provided the estimated nucleated cell counts. The method was immunoSEQ multiplex PCR; TCRdb's version includes in-frame clones alone and lacks a portion of them. The D gene and trimming were derived from the DNA, and the V and J assignments and clone size from that table. This sample has hundreds of thousands of clones, with about 88% found just once. The V gene's germline CDR1 is LNHDA and CDR2 SQIVND (reference sequence). CDR3 size: 13 residues. V lost 5 bases to trimming and J lost 5 bases; unmatched junction nucleotides: 0. The receptor was isolated from a woman in her sixties or seventies with acute or convalescent COVID-19. This rearrangement joins TRBV19 to TRBJ1-5; TRBD1 aligns across 10 bases. Source material: peripheral blood. The CDR3 DNA is TGTGCCAGTAGTGGGACAGGGGATCAGCCCCAGCATTTT. Encoded protein: CASSGTGDQPQHF.